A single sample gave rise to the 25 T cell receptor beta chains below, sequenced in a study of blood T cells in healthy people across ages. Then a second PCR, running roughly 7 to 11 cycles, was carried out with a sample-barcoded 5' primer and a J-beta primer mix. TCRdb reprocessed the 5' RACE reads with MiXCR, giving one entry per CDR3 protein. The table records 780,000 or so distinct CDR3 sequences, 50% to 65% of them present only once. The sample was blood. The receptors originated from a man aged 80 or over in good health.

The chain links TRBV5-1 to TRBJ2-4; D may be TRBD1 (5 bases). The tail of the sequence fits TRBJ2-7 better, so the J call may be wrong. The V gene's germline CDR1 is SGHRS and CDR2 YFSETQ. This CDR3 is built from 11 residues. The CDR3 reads CASSAGNEQYF. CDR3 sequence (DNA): TGCGCCAGCAGCGCAGGGAACGAGCAGTACTTC.

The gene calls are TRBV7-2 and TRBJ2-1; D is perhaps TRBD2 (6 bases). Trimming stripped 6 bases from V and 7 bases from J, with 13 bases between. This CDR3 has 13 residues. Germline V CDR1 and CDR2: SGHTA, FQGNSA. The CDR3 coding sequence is TGTGCCAGCAGGATCGGGAGCAGGAATGAGCAGTTCTTC. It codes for CASRIGSRNEQFF.

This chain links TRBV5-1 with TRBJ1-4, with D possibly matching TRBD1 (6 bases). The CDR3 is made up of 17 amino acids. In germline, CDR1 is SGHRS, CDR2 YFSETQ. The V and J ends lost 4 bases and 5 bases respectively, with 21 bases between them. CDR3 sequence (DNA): TGCGCCAGCAGCGCGGGACACGGGACGACCGGAAATGAAAAACTGTTTTTT. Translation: CASSAGHGTTGNEKLFF.

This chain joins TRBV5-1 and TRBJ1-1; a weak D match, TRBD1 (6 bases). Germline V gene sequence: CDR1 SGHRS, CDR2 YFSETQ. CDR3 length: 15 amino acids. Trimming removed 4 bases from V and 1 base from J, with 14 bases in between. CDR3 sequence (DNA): TGCGCCAGCAGCGTCGTACAGGGAGGGAACACTGAAGCTTTCTTT. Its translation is CASSVVQGGNTEAFF. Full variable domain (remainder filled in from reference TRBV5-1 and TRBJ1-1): KAGVTQTPRYLIKTRGQQVTLSCSPISGHRSVSWYQQTPGQGLQFLFEYFSETQRNKGNFPGRFSGRQFSNSRSEMNVSTLELGDSALYLCASSVVQGGNTEAFFGQGTRLTVV.

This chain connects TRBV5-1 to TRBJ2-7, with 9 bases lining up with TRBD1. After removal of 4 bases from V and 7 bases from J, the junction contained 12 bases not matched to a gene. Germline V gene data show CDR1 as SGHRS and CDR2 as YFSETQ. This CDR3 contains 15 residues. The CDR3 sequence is CASSPQGAPYNEQYF. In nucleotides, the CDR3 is TGCGCCAGCAGCCCACAGGGGGCACCCTACAATGAGCAGTACTTC.

Here the CDR3 DNA reads TGCAGCGTGGGCCACAGTTACGGGGACGAGCAGTACTTC. Its protein is CSVGHSYGDEQYF. This rearrangement joins TRBV29-1 to TRBJ2-7, with D perhaps TRBD2 (5 bases). From germline, CDR1 is SQVTM and CDR2 ANQGSEA. The CDR3 contains 13 residues. The V and J ends lost 6 bases and 5 bases respectively, with 17 bases between them.

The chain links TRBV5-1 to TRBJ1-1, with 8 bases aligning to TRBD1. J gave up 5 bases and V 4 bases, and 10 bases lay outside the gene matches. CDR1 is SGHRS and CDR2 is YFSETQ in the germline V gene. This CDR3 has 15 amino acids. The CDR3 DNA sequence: TGCGCCAGCAGCGGCGGACAGGGAAAGGGGACTGAAGCTTTCTTT. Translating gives CASSGGQGKGTEAFF. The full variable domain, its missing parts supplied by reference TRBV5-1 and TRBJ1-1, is KAGVTQTPRYLIKTRGQQVTLSCSPISGHRSVSWYQQTPGQGLQFLFEYFSETQRNKGNFPGRFSGRQFSNSRSEMNVSTLELGDSALYLCASSGGQGKGTEAFFGQGTRLTVV.

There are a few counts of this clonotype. For the CDR3, the DNA is TGTGCCAGCAGTCTTACAGGAGATAGCAATCAGCCCCAGCATTTT. It yields the protein CASSLTGDSNQPQHF. The V gene is TRBV12-3 or TRBV12-4, the J gene TRBJ1-5, with a weak D call TRBD1 (5 bases). Trimming left V 5 bases short and J 0 bases short, with 11 bases between. The CDR3 totals 15 residues.

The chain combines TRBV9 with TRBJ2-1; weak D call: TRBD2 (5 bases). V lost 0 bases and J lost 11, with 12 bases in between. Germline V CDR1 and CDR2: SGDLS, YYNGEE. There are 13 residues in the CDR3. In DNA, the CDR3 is TGTGCCAGCAGCGTAGCGAGGGCGGCCCAGCAGTTCTTC. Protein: CASSVARAAQQFF.

This CDR3 is CASSRWGQGKTGELFF. The CDR3 DNA reads as TGTGCCAGCAGCCGCTGGGGACAGGGAAAGACCGGGGAGCTGTTTTTT. The rearrangement joins TRBV25-1 to TRBJ2-2, with 9 bases lining up with TRBD1. Unmatched junction bases numbered 10, after V lost 6 bases and J lost 5 bases. Germline V gene data show CDR1 as MGHDK and CDR2 as SYGVNS. CDR3 length: 16 residues. The whole variable domain, remainder taken from reference TRBV25-1 and TRBJ2-2, is EADIYQTPRYLVIGTGKKITLECSQTMGHDKMYWYQQDPGMELHLIHYSYGVNSTEKGDLSSESTVSRIRTEHFPLTLESARPSHTSQYLCASSRWGQGKTGELFFGEGSRLTVL.

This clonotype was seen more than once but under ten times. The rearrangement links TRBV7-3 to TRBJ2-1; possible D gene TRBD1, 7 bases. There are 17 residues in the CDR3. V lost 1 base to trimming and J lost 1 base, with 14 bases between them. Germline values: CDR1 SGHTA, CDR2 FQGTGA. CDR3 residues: CASSLRAGTESYNEQFF. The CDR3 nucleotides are TGTGCCAGCAGCTTAAGGGCGGGGACAGAGTCCTACAATGAGCAGTTCTTC.

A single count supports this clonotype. The CDR3 DNA follows: TGTGCCAGCGACAGGGACCTTAGCGGGGGACAAGAGACCCAGTACTTC. This sequence encodes CASDRDLSGGQETQYF. The chain recombines TRBV6-2 or TRBV6-3 with TRBJ2-5; 9 bases match TRBD2. CDR3 length: 16 amino acids. Germline V gene lookup returns CDR1 MNHEY and CDR2 SVGEGT. V dropped 8 bases and J dropped 2; count of bases not matched to a gene: 12.

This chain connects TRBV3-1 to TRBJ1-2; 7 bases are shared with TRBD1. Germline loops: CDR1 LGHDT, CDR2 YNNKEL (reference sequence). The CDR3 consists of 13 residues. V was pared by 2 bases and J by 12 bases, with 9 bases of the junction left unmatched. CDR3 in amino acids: CASSQRWDRFNTF. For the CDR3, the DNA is TGTGCCAGCAGCCAAAGATGGGACAGATTTAACACCTTC.

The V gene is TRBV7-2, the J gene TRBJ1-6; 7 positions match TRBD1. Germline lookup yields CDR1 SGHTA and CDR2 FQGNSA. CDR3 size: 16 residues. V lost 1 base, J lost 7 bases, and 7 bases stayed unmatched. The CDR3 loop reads CASSLVWGQSNSPLHF. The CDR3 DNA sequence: TGTGCCAGCAGCTTAGTGTGGGGACAGTCAAATTCACCCCTCCACTTT. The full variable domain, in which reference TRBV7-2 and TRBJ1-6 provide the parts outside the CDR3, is GAGVSQSPSNKVTEKGKDVELRCDPISGHTALYWYRQSLGQGLEFLIYFQGNSAPDKSGLPSDRFSAERTGGSVSTLTIQRTQQEDSAVYLCASSLVWGQSNSPLHFGNGTRLTVT.

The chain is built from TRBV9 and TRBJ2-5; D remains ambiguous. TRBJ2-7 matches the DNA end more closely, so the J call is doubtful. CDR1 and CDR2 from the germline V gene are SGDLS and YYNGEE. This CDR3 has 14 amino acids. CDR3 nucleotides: TGTGCCAGCAGCGCCTCCGCGGTCGGCCGCGAGCAGTACTTC. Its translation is CASSASAVGREQYF.

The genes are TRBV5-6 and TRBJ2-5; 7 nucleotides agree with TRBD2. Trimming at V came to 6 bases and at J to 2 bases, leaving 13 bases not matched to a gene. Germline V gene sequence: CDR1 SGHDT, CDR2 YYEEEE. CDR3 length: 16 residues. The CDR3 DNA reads TGTGCCAGCACCATCTCGGCGGGAGAGAGGCAAGAGACCCAGTACTTC. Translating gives CASTISAGERQETQYF.

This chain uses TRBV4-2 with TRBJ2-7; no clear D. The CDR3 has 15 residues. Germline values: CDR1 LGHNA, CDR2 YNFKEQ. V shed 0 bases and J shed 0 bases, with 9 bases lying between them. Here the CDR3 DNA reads TGTGCCAGCAGCCAAGATTTGGCAGCCTCCTACGAGCAGTACTTC. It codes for CASSQDLAASYEQYF.

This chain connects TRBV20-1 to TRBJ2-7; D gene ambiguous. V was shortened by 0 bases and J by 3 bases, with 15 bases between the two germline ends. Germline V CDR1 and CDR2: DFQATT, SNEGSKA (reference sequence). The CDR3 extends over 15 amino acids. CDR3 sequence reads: CSARDPRSPNYEQYF. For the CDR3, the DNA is TGCAGTGCTAGAGATCCTCGATCCCCAAACTACGAGCAGTACTTC.

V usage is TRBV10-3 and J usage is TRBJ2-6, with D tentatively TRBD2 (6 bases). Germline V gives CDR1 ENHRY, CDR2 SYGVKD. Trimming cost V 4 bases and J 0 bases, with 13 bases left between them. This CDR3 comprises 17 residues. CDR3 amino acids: CAISVEGGGSGANVLTF. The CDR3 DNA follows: TGTGCCATCAGTGTGGAGGGAGGAGGCTCTGGGGCCAACGTCCTGACTTTC.

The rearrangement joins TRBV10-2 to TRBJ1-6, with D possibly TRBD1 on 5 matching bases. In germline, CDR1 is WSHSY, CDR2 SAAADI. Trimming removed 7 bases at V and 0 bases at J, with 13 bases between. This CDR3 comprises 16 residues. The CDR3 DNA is TGCGCCAGCACGAGGGACGGCAGCTCCTATAATTCACCCCTCCACTTT. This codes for CASTRDGSSYNSPLHF.

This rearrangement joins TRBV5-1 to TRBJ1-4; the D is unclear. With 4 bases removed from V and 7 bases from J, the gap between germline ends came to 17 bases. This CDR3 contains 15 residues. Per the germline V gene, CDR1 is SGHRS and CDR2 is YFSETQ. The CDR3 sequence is CASSRAGNTGEKLFF. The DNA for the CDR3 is TGCGCCAGCAGCCGAGCTGGGAACACGGGTGAAAAACTGTTTTTT.

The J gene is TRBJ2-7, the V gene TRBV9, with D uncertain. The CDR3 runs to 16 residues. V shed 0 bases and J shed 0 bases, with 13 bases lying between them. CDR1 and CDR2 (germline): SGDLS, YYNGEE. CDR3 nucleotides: TGTGCCAGCAGCGTAGATGGCGCGCTCAGCTCCTACGAGCAGTACTTC. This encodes CASSVDGALSSYEQYF.

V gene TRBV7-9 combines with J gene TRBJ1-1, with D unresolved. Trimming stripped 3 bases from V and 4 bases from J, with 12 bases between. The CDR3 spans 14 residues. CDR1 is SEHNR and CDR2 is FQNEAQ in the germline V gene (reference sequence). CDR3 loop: CASSFDSPGTEAFF. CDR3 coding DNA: TGTGCCAGCAGCTTCGACTCTCCTGGCACTGAAGCTTTCTTT. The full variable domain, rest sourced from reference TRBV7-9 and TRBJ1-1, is DTGVSQNPRHKITKRGQNVTFRCDPISEHNRLYWYRQTLGQGPEFLTYFQNEAQLEKSRLLSDRFSAERPKGSFSTLEIQRTEQGDSAMYLCASSFDSPGTEAFFGQGTRLTVV.

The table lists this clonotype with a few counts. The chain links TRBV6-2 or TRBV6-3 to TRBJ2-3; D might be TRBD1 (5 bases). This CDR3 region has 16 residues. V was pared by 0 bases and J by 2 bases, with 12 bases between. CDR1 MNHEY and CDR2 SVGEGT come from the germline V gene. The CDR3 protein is CASSYSGLDFTDTQYF. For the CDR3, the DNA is TGTGCCAGCAGTTACTCGGGGCTAGATTTCACAGATACGCAGTATTTT.

The DNA for the CDR3 is TGTGCCAGCGGCCGTGGGAGCGGAGGGAATGAGCAGTTCTTC. This gives the protein CASGRGSGGNEQFF. The V and J genes are TRBV6-5 and TRBJ2-1, with D possibly matching TRBD2 (6 bases). This CDR3 region has 14 residues. CDR1 and CDR2 (germline): MNHEY, SVGAGI. Trimming took off 8 bases at V and 7 bases at J, with 18 bases between the two ends.